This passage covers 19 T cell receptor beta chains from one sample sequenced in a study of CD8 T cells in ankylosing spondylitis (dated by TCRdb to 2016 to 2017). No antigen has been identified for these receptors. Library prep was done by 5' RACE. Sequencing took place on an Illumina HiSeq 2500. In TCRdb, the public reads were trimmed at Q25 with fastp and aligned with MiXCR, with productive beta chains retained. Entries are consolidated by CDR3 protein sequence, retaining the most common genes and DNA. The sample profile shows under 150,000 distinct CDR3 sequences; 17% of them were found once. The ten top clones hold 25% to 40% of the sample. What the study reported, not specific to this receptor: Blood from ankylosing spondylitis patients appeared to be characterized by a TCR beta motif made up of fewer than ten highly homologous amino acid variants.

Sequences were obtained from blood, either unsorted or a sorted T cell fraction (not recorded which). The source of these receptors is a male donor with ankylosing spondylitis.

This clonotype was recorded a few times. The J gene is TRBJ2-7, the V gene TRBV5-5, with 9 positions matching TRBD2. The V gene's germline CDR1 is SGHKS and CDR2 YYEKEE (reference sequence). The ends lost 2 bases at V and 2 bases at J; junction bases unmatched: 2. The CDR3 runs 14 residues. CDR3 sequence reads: CASSFGTSPYEQYF. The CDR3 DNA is TGTGCCAGCAGCTTTGGGACTAGCCCCTACGAGCAGTACTTC.

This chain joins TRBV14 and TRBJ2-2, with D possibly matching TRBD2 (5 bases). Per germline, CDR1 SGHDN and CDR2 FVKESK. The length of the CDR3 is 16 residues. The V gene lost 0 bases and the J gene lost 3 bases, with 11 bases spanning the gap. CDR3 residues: CASSQEFGGHTGELFF. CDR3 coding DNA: TGTGCCAGCAGCCAAGAGTTTGGCGGGCACACCGGGGAGCTGTTTTTT.

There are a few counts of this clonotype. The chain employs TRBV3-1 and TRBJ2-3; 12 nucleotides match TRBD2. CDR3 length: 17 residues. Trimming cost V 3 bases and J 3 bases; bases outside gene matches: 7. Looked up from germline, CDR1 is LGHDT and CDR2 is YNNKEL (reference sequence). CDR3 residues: CASSHATSGSWTDTQYF. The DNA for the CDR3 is TGTGCCAGCAGCCATGCGACTAGCGGGAGTTGGACAGATACGCAGTATTTT.

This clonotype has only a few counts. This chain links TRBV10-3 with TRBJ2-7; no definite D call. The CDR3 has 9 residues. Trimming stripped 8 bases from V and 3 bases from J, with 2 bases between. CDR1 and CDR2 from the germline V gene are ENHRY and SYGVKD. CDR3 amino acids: CAIGYEQYF. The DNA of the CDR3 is TGTGCCATCGGCTACGAGCAGTACTTC.

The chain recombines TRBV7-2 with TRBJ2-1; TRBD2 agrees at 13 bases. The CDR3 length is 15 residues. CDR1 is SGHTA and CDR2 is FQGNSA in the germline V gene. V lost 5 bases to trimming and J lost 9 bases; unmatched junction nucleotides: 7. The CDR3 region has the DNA TGTGCCAGCAGCACTTGGACTAGCGGGGGCGGTGAGCAGTTCTTC. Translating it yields CASSTWTSGGGEQFF. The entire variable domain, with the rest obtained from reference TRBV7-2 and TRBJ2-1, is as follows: GAGVSQSPSNKVTEKGKDVELRCDPISGHTALYWYRQSLGQGLEFLIYFQGNSAPDKSGLPSDRFSAERTGGSVSTLTIQRTQQEDSAVYLCASSTWTSGGGEQFFGPGTRLTVL.

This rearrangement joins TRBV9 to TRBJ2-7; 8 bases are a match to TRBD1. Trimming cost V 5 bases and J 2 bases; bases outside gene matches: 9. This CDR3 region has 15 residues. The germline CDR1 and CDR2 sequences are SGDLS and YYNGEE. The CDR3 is CASSPPGRGPYEQYF. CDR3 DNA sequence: TGTGCCAGCAGTCCCCCCGGCAGGGGGCCCTACGAGCAGTACTTC.

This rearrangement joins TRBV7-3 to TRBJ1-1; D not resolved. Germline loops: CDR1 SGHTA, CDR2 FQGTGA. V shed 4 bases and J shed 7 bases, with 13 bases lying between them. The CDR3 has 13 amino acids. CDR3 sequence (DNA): TGTGCCAGCAGCTCCACCCCTCCGGTTGAAGCTTTCTTT. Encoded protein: CASSSTPPVEAFF.

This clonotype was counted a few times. The CDR3 DNA is TGTGCCAGCAGTTTATGGGCAGGGGGCAATTCACCCCTCCACTTT. Amino acid sequence: CASSLWAGGNSPLHF. The chain uses TRBV27 and TRBJ1-6; 8 bases fit TRBD1. With 1 base clipped from V and 7 bases from J, the junction kept 3 bases outside the gene matches. CDR3 size: 15 residues. CDR1 and CDR2 from the germline V gene are MNHEY and SMNVEV (reference sequence).

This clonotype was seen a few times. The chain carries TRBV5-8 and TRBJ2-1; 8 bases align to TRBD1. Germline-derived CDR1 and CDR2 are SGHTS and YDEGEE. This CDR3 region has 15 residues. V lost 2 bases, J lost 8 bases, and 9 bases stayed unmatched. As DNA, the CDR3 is TGTGCCAGCAGCTTTAGGAAAAACAGGGGGGATGAGCAGTTCTTC. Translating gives CASSFRKNRGDEQFF.

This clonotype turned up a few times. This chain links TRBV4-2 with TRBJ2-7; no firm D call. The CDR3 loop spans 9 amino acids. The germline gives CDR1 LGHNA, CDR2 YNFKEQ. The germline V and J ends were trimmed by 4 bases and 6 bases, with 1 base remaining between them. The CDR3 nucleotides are TGTGCCAGCAGCCCCGAGCAGTACTTC. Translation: CASSPEQYF.

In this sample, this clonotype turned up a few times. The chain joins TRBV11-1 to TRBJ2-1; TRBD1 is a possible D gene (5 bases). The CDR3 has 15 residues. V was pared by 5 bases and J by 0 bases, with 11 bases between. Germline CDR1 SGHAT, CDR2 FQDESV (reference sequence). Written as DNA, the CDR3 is TGTGCCAGCAGCCTCAGGGATAGCTCCTACAATGAGCAGTTCTTC. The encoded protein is CASSLRDSSYNEQFF.

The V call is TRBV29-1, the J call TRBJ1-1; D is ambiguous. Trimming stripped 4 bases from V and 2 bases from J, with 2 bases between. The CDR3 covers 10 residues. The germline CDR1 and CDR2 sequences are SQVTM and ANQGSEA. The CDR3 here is CSVGNTEAFF. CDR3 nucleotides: TGCAGCGTTGGCAACACTGAAGCTTTCTTT.

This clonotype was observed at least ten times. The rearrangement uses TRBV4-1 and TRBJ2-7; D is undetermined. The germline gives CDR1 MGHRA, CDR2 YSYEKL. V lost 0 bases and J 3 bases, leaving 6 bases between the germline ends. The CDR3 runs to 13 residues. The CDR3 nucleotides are TGCGCCAGCAGCCAAGAATGGGGCTACGAGCAGTACTTC. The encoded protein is CASSQEWGYEQYF.

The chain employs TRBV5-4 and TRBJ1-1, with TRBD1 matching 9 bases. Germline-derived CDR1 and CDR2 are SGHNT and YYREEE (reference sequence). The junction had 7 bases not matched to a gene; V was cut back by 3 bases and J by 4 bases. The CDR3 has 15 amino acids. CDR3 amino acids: CASSSTVDRGTEAFF. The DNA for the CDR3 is TGTGCCAGCAGCTCCACTGTGGACAGGGGCACTGAAGCTTTCTTT.

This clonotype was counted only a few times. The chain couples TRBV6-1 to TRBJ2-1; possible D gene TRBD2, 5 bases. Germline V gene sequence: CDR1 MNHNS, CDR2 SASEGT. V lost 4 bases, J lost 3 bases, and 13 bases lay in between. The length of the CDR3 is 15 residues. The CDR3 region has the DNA TGTGCCAGCAGTGCGTCCAGCGGAGGCTACAATGAGCAGTTCTTC. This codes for CASSASSGGYNEQFF.

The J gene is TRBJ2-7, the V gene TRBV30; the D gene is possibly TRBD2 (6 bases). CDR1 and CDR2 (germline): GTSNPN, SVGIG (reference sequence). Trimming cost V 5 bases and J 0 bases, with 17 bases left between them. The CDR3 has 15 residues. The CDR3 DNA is TGTGCCTGGGCGAAGGGAGGACTTAGCTCCTACGAGCAGTACTTC. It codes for CAWAKGGLSSYEQYF.

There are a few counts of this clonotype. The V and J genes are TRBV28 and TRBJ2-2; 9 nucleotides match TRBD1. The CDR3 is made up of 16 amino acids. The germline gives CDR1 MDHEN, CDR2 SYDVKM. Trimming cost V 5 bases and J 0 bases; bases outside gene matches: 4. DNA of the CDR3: TGTGCCAGCAGTCCGACAGGGGGGTCGAACACCGGGGAGCTGTTTTTT. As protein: CASSPTGGSNTGELFF.

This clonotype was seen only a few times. This CDR3 reads CASSPPPPGDTQYF. The DNA for the CDR3 is TGTGCCAGCAGCCCCCCGCCACCAGGAGATACGCAGTATTTT. The gene calls are TRBV28 and TRBJ2-3; D is undetermined. CDR1 and CDR2 from the germline V gene are MDHEN and SYDVKM. V lost 6 bases and J lost 5, with 15 bases in between. The CDR3 loop spans 14 amino acids.

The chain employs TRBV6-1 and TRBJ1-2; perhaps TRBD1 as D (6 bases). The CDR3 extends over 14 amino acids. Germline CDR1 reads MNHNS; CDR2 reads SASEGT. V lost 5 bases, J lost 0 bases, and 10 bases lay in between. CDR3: CASSMRTANYGYTF. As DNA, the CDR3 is TGTGCCAGCAGTATGCGGACAGCTAACTATGGCTACACCTTC.